This T cell receptor (beta chain) is drawn from a study of blood T cells in healthy people across ages (dated by TCRdb to 2015 to 2017). With respect to the entire study: In model experiments, roughly one uniquely barcoded TCR beta cDNA molecule per two T cells was captured by template switching. Four age groups were formed from the donors: young (average approximately 16 years), middle-aged (around 40), aged (around 68) and long-lived (around 82). Donors of different ages were randomly distributed across sequencing lanes to avoid experimental bias. The study analyzed two additional independent replicas of 1 million unique cDNA reads from the same blood draw for two donors, one aged 18 to 30 and one aged 80 or older. To track age-related changes in TCR beta repertoire diversity, the study relied on deep sequencing normalized with unique cDNA molecular identifiers. What the research found in general, with its limitations: Because the CMV infection status of the donors was unknown, age-related changes in expanded clonotypes may potentially have been confounded. Since profiling was done on bulk unsorted PBMCs, naive and antigen-experienced compartments could not be conclusively compared. A strong correlation was found between observed TCR beta diversity and the percentage of naive T cells measured by flow cytometry. As age increased, observed TCR beta diversity per million T cells dropped in a roughly linear way, and a significant reduction was already evident by age 40. Estimates of total diversity from one million sequenced T cells were regarded as lower bounds and underestimates. The long-lived group showed more naive CD4+ T cells, fewer expanded clones and increased TCR diversity than the aged group, suggesting age selection.

The CDR3 covers 13 residues, taking in both the cysteine and the phenylalanine. Only the CDR3 portion is preserved as DNA: 39 bases, with reading frame beginning at the first base. CDR1 SNHLY and CDR2 FYNNEI are derived from the germline V gene. Library method: 5' RACE. TCRdb records Illumina HiSeq 2500 as the sequencer. A second PCR of roughly 7 to 11 cycles was run with a J-beta primer mix and a sample-barcoded 5' primer. Each TCR beta cDNA molecule received a unique molecular identifier from a template-switch 5' adaptor carrying 12 random nucleotides. At least 2.5 million CDR3-containing paired-end reads were obtained from each sample. All of the RNA was converted into first-strand cDNA using the Mint cDNA synthesis kit, with a TRBC-specific oligonucleotide serving as the primer. Following uracil-DNA glycosylase treatment, a first 18-cycle PCR with universal primers M1SS and BC2_uni_R was performed on all cDNA. The source study handled its data this way. Normalization of each sample was performed by random selection of 1 million high-quality reads, each carrying a distinct molecular identifier. Instead of being binned into consensus sequences, reads with shared molecular identifiers were discarded. MiTCR, set to a Q25 quality threshold and the strictest error-elimination algorithm, was used for CDR3 identification, clonotype clustering and error correction. A nonparametric unseen species model with Euler transformation was used to estimate lower-bound total TCR beta diversity. TCRdb reanalyzed the raw reads on its own, using fastp at Q25 for trimming and MiXCR for clone calling, and kept in-frame beta chains. Rows with a matching CDR3 protein are joined into one entry that keeps the most common DNA and genes. These V and J calls originate from TCRdb's pipeline instead of the authors' own analysis. This sample gives fewer than 900,000 distinct CDR3 sequences in total; roughly 34% of them show up just once. The ten most abundant clones make up roughly 13% of the sample.

This clonotype was seen only a few times. The specificity of this receptor is unknown. Per-base quality was not reported, and no clone a single base away is much larger than it. Systemically healthy Caucasian individuals from Russia, 39 in total and aged about 6 to 95 years, were included as donors. Each donor gave around 9.8 milliliters of peripheral blood, collected into EDTA-treated Vacutainer tubes. PBMCs were isolated by Ficoll-Paque density-gradient centrifugation, with at least 6.5 million obtained per sample. Trizol reagent was used to extract total RNA from the PBMCs, yielding at least 6 micrograms per sample. For every donor, flow cytometry on a PBMC aliquot measured the percentage of naive CD45RAhigh/CD27high T cells.

The sequenced sample was blood. This receptor was taken from a man between 18 and 35 years old in good health. Recombination joined TRBV2 with TRBJ2-7, and TRBD2 may be the D gene, going by 5 matching bases. TRBJ2-5 explains the end of the DNA better; the J call may be wrong. The encoded CDR3 is CASEGVLEETQYF. In nucleotide form, the sequence is TGTGCCAGCGAGGGTGTCCTGGAAGAGACCCAGTACTTC.